Listed below are T cell receptor beta chains from one sample, sequenced in a study of glioma-infiltrating T cells. One entry per CDR3 protein, called by TCRdb with MiXCR from the multiplex PCR reads. The sample records approximately 90,000 distinct CDR3 sequences, around 23% being singletons. The sequencing sample was made of glioma tissue, nonneoplastic brain tissue, or PBMCs (not recorded which). All receptors come from a human donor with low-grade glioma or glioblastoma, undergoing nonglioma brain surgery, or in good health (not recorded which). CDR3s include the opening cysteine and the closing phenylalanine or tryptophan. The order of the fields is V gene, J gene, D gene, clone size, CDR3 DNA, CDR3 protein. The D gene is left open where the match is weak. Clone size is shown for a subset of rows, as once, few, many or a class of expanded clone.

v_call: TRBV7-9
j_call: TRBJ2-5
d_call: TRBD2
clone_size: NA
cdr3_nt: TGTGCCAGCAGGGACCTGGACCGAGCGGGGGGTTTTGAGACCCAGTACTTC
cdr3_aa: CASRDLDRAGGFETQYF

v_call: TRBV27
j_call: TRBJ1-5
d_call: NA
clone_size: many
cdr3_nt: TGTGCCAGCAGTTTACAGGGGTACGATCAGCCCCAGCATTTT
cdr3_aa: CASSLQGYDQPQHF

v_call: TRBV10-3
j_call: TRBJ1-2
d_call: NA
clone_size: NA
cdr3_nt: TGTGCCAGCAGTTGCTCATCGGGACGGATCCACGGTTGCTACACCTTC
cdr3_aa: CASSCSSGRIHGCYTF

v_call: TRBV6-1
j_call: TRBJ2-3
d_call: NA
clone_size: many
cdr3_nt: TGTGCCAGCAGTGCGAACTCTCAGGGTGATACGCAGTATTTT
cdr3_aa: CASSANSQGDTQYF

v_call: TRBV7-9
j_call: TRBJ1-2
d_call: NA
clone_size: many
cdr3_nt: TGTGCCAGCAGCTTCACATTCTATGGCTACACCTTC
cdr3_aa: CASSFTFYGYTF

v_call: TRBV19
j_call: TRBJ1-5
d_call: NA
clone_size: NA
cdr3_nt: TGTGCCAGTACCATGGAGTTTCGGGGTCAGCCCCAGCATTTT
cdr3_aa: CASTMEFRGQPQHF

v_call: TRBV5-1
j_call: TRBJ1-2
d_call: NA
clone_size: NA
cdr3_nt: TGCGCCAGCAGCTTAGGCAGGACTAACTATGGCTACACCTTC
cdr3_aa: CASSLGRTNYGYTF

v_call: TRBV3-1
j_call: TRBJ2-4
d_call: NA
clone_size: NA
cdr3_nt: TGTGCCAGCAGCCAAATCGAACACCGGGACAACCTAGACAAAAACATTCAGTACTTC
cdr3_aa: CASSQIEHRDNLDKNIQYF

v_call: TRBV29-1
j_call: TRBJ2-5
d_call: TRBD2
clone_size: NA
cdr3_nt: TGCAGCGTTGAAGGGGGGGGGGAGGGAGAAGCAGAGACCCAGTACTTC
cdr3_aa: CSVEGGGEGEAETQYF

v_call: TRBV4-1
j_call: TRBJ2-1
d_call: TRBD2
clone_size: many
cdr3_nt: TGCGCCAGCAGCCAGGATCGACTAGCGGTGTACAATGAGCAGTTCTTC
cdr3_aa: CASSQDRLAVYNEQFF

v_call: TRBV19
j_call: TRBJ1-2
d_call: NA
clone_size: many
cdr3_nt: TGTGCCAGTAGTATAGTCCGGAGAGCTACTAACTATGGCTACACCTTC
cdr3_aa: CASSIVRRATNYGYTF

v_call: TRBV2
j_call: TRBJ1-6
d_call: TRBD1
clone_size: few
cdr3_nt: TGTGCCAGCAGCGGACCCGGGACAGGGGTGTCACCCCTCCACTTT
cdr3_aa: CASSGPGTGVSPLHF

v_call: TRBV11-2
j_call: TRBJ1-5
d_call: NA
clone_size: few
cdr3_nt: TGTGCCAGCAGCTTAGCGGGTAGCAATCAGCCCCAGCATTTT
cdr3_aa: CASSLAGSNQPQHF

v_call: TRBV12-3/TRBV12-4
j_call: TRBJ2-7
d_call: NA
clone_size: NA
cdr3_nt: TGTGCCAGCAGTCGGCGCTCCTACAATGAGCAGTACTTC
cdr3_aa: CASSRRSYNEQYF

v_call: TRBV19
j_call: TRBJ1-5
d_call: NA
clone_size: many
cdr3_nt: TGTGCCAGTAGTACCAGCGCGGGTTTCAAGCCCCAGCATTTT
cdr3_aa: CASSTSAGFKPQHF

v_call: TRBV28
j_call: TRBJ1-5
d_call: NA
clone_size: many
cdr3_nt: TGTGCCAGCAGCCTCAGTTATCAGCCCCAGCATTTT
cdr3_aa: CASSLSYQPQHF

v_call: TRBV7-9
j_call: TRBJ2-1
d_call: NA
clone_size: few
cdr3_nt: TGTGCCAGCAGACGTGCAGGGGACAACAATGAGCAGTTCTTC
cdr3_aa: CASRRAGDNNEQFF

v_call: TRBV4-2
j_call: TRBJ2-7
d_call: TRBD2
clone_size: NA
cdr3_nt: TGTGCCAGCAGCCAGACTAGCGGGGGGAACTACGAGCAGTACTTC
cdr3_aa: CASSQTSGGNYEQYF

v_call: TRBV29-1
j_call: TRBJ1-2
d_call: NA
clone_size: NA
cdr3_nt: TGCAGCGTTGGGACTCCCAGGGGAGCCAACTATGGCTACACCTTC
cdr3_aa: CSVGTPRGANYGYTF

v_call: TRBV6-1
j_call: TRBJ1-5
d_call: NA
clone_size: many
cdr3_nt: TGTGCCAGCAGTTCGGACGGCTATAGCAATCAGCCCCAGCATTTT
cdr3_aa: CASSSDGYSNQPQHF

v_call: TRBV30
j_call: TRBJ1-3
d_call: NA
clone_size: few
cdr3_nt: TGTGCCTGGAGTGCGAACGGTCGTGCTGGAAACACCATATATTTT
cdr3_aa: CAWSANGRAGNTIYF

v_call: TRBV7-9
j_call: TRBJ1-5
d_call: TRBD1
clone_size: NA
cdr3_nt: TGTGCCAGCAGCAATGGACAGGGGAGGGTCGGACTTAACAATCAGCCCCAGCATTTT
cdr3_aa: CASSNGQGRVGLNNQPQHF

v_call: TRBV7-6
j_call: TRBJ1-5
d_call: NA
clone_size: NA
cdr3_nt: TGTGCCAGCAGCTTTGGGGATGGCAATCAGCCACAGCATTTT
cdr3_aa: CASSFGDGNQPQHF

v_call: TRBV3-1
j_call: TRBJ1-6
d_call: NA
clone_size: NA
cdr3_nt: TGTGCCAGCAGCCAAGATTCCTTTCAGGGGTCGCGACCGAATTCACCCCTCCACTTT
cdr3_aa: CASSQDSFQGSRPNSPLHF

v_call: TRBV20-1
j_call: TRBJ2-1
d_call: NA
clone_size: many
cdr3_nt: TGCAGTGCTAGGAAGGGGGAGGTCACCTACAATGAGCAGTTCTTC
cdr3_aa: CSARKGEVTYNEQFF

v_call: TRBV6-4
j_call: TRBJ2-1
d_call: NA
clone_size: NA
cdr3_nt: TGTGCCAGCCAAGAGGAGCCTTTCTCCTACAATGAGCAGTTCTTC
cdr3_aa: CASQEEPFSYNEQFF

v_call: TRBV5-6
j_call: TRBJ1-2
d_call: NA
clone_size: NA
cdr3_nt: TGTGTCAGCAGTACGCGGACGGATGGCTACACCTTC
cdr3_aa: CVSSTRTDGYTF

v_call: TRBV7-2
j_call: TRBJ2-7
d_call: NA
clone_size: many
cdr3_nt: TGTGCCAGCAGCCCCACTATGGCCTCCGAGCAGTACTTC
cdr3_aa: CASSPTMASEQYF

v_call: TRBV29-1
j_call: TRBJ1-1
d_call: NA
clone_size: few
cdr3_nt: TGCAGCGTTGCTACGGGGCTTTCTGGCACTGAAGCTTTCTTT
cdr3_aa: CSVATGLSGTEAFF

v_call: TRBV4-1
j_call: TRBJ2-1
d_call: NA
clone_size: many
cdr3_nt: TGCGCCAGCAGCCAAGTGTCAGGGCCGTACAATGAGCAGTTCTTC
cdr3_aa: CASSQVSGPYNEQFF

v_call: TRBV12-3/TRBV12-4
j_call: TRBJ2-7
d_call: TRBD1
clone_size: few
cdr3_nt: TGTGCCAGCAGCCGTGGACAGGGGGATTTCTACGAGCAGTACTTC
cdr3_aa: CASSRGQGDFYEQYF

v_call: TRBV11-1
j_call: TRBJ2-1
d_call: NA
clone_size: NA
cdr3_nt: TGTGCCAGCAGCTCCGGGGGTCAAGTGTTCTTC
cdr3_aa: CASSSGGQVFF

v_call: TRBV27
j_call: TRBJ2-7
d_call: NA
clone_size: many
cdr3_nt: TGTGCCAGCAAGGAAGTCAGGGAGGTCCCGGAGCAGTACTTC
cdr3_aa: CASKEVREVPEQYF

v_call: TRBV20-1
j_call: TRBJ1-1
d_call: NA
clone_size: many
cdr3_nt: TGCAGTGCTAGTGCGGGGGCTCGCACTGAAGCTTTCTTT
cdr3_aa: CSASAGARTEAFF

v_call: TRBV5-1
j_call: TRBJ2-3
d_call: NA
clone_size: few
cdr3_nt: TGCGCCAGCAGCTTCGGGACACCCCACACAGATACGCAGTATTTT
cdr3_aa: CASSFGTPHTDTQYF

v_call: TRBV27
j_call: TRBJ1-2
d_call: TRBD1
clone_size: many
cdr3_nt: TGTGCCAGCAGCGACGCCGGGACAGGGGCGTCTGGCTACACCTTC
cdr3_aa: CASSDAGTGASGYTF

v_call: TRBV11-2
j_call: TRBJ1-6
d_call: NA
clone_size: few
cdr3_nt: TGTGCCACCGGAGAACAGGTCCCGAATTCACCCCTCCACTTT
cdr3_aa: CATGEQVPNSPLHF

v_call: TRBV11-2
j_call: TRBJ2-7
d_call: NA
clone_size: NA
cdr3_nt: TGTGCCAGCAGCTTCGGTTTCATGGACGAGCAGTACTTC
cdr3_aa: CASSFGFMDEQYF

v_call: TRBV10-2
j_call: TRBJ1-1
d_call: NA
clone_size: NA
cdr3_nt: TGTGCCGCGAGACGAGGGGAAACTGAAGCTTTCTTT
cdr3_aa: CAARRGETEAFF

v_call: TRBV6-1
j_call: TRBJ1-1
d_call: NA
clone_size: many
cdr3_nt: TGTGCCAGCAGTTATACAACAGGTGAAGCTTTCTTT
cdr3_aa: CASSYTTGEAFF

v_call: TRBV3-1
j_call: TRBJ2-7
d_call: NA
clone_size: many
cdr3_nt: TGTGCCAGCAGCCTGGGGCCCGAGCAGTACTTC
cdr3_aa: CASSLGPEQYF

v_call: TRBV3-1
j_call: TRBJ2-7
d_call: TRBD1
clone_size: many
cdr3_nt: TGTGCCAGCAGCCCGGGACAGATTGCCTCCTACGAGCAGTACTTC
cdr3_aa: CASSPGQIASYEQYF

v_call: TRBV12-3/TRBV12-4
j_call: TRBJ2-5
d_call: TRBD2
clone_size: few
cdr3_nt: TGTGCCAGCAGTTTAGAAACAGCGGGGGAGACCCAGTACTTC
cdr3_aa: CASSLETAGETQYF

v_call: TRBV7-2
j_call: TRBJ2-7
d_call: NA
clone_size: NA
cdr3_nt: TGTGCCAGCAGCAGAGGGGCGGGATACGAGCAGTACTTC
cdr3_aa: CASSRGAGYEQYF

v_call: TRBV6-1
j_call: TRBJ1-1
d_call: NA
clone_size: many
cdr3_nt: TGTGCCAGCAGTACCAGTGGGGGGGTGACTGAAGCTTTCTTT
cdr3_aa: CASSTSGGVTEAFF

v_call: TRBV6-1
j_call: TRBJ2-7
d_call: NA
clone_size: many
cdr3_nt: TGTGCCGGATTTTCAGGGACAAGGACCTACGAGCAGTACTTC
cdr3_aa: CAGFSGTRTYEQYF

v_call: TRBV12-3/TRBV12-4
j_call: TRBJ1-1
d_call: TRBD1
clone_size: many
cdr3_nt: TGTGCCAGCAGGCCGGACAGGTTGAACACTGAAGCTTTCTTT
cdr3_aa: CASRPDRLNTEAFF

v_call: TRBV12-3/TRBV12-4
j_call: TRBJ2-3
d_call: TRBD2
clone_size: NA
cdr3_nt: TGTGCCAGCAGTTTAGCGCCCCAGCGGGGCGCCACAGATACGCAGTATTTT
cdr3_aa: CASSLAPQRGATDTQYF

v_call: TRBV20-1
j_call: TRBJ2-1
d_call: NA
clone_size: many
cdr3_nt: TGCAGTGCTAGAGAGCGGGGTCCTTCATACAATGAGCAGTTCTTC
cdr3_aa: CSARERGPSYNEQFF

v_call: TRBV11-2
j_call: TRBJ1-6
d_call: NA
clone_size: NA
cdr3_nt: TGTGCCAGCAGCTCGGGGTTACAGGGTCGAGATTCACCCCTCCACTTT
cdr3_aa: CASSSGLQGRDSPLHF

v_call: TRBV18
j_call: TRBJ1-5
d_call: NA
clone_size: many
cdr3_nt: TGTGCCAGCTCTCATGGTCGCAATCAGCCCCAGCATTTT
cdr3_aa: CASSHGRNQPQHF

v_call: TRBV5-1
j_call: TRBJ2-7
d_call: NA
clone_size: NA
cdr3_nt: TGCGCCAGCAGCTTGTCCACAGATACCTACGAGCAGTACTTC
cdr3_aa: CASSLSTDTYEQYF

v_call: TRBV3-1
j_call: TRBJ2-5
d_call: NA
clone_size: many
cdr3_nt: TGTGCCAGCAGCCCCTACCGGGATCTCAAAGAGACCCAGTACTTC
cdr3_aa: CASSPYRDLKETQYF

v_call: TRBV6-1
j_call: TRBJ1-5
d_call: NA
clone_size: many
cdr3_nt: TGTGCCAGCAGGGGCAGGGCGACTCAGCCCCAGCATTTT
cdr3_aa: CASRGRATQPQHF

v_call: TRBV5-4
j_call: TRBJ1-2
d_call: NA
clone_size: many
cdr3_nt: TGTGCCAGCAGCTGGCCCGGGGAGAACCTCTATGGCTACACCTTC
cdr3_aa: CASSWPGENLYGYTF